The next 28 T cell receptor beta chains were all read from a single sample in a study of OX40 agonist ivuxolimab in advanced cancers. Some clones are missing from TCRdb's copy, which holds only in-frame ones; the method was immunoSEQ multiplex PCR. The profile shows some 79,000 clones, roughly 85% of them singletons. The material was CD4+ or CD8+ T cells sorted from blood, obtained in a trial of the OX40 agonist ivuxolimab. These receptors all stem from an adult with an advanced solid tumor such as melanoma, head and neck, liver or kidney cancer.

The chain joins TRBV5-1 to TRBJ1-4, with D unresolved. Trimming removed 2 bases from V and 4 bases from J, with 6 bases in between. The CDR3 is 13 amino acids. Germline-derived CDR1 and CDR2 are SGHRS and YFSETQ. CDR3 region: CASSFSVNEKLFF. The CDR3 DNA sequence: TGCGCCAGCAGCTTTTCAGTTAATGAAAAACTGTTTTTT.

V gene TRBV6-6 combines with J gene TRBJ1-2, with a possible D match to TRBD1 (6 bases). The V end was cut by 4 bases, the J end by 3 bases, with 6 bases between. This CDR3 contains 12 residues. The germline V gene encodes CDR1 MNHNY and CDR2 SVGAGI (reference sequence). Written as DNA, the CDR3 is TGTGCCAGCAGTTCAGGGGACTATGGCTACACCTTC. It encodes CASSSGDYGYTF.

The chain uses TRBV6-1 and TRBJ1-6; no clear D. With 4 bases removed from V and 7 bases from J, the gap between germline ends came to 11 bases. This CDR3 comprises 14 residues. Germline loops: CDR1 MNHNS, CDR2 SASEGT. The CDR3 nucleotides are TGTGCCAGCAGTGGGGCGGCGGGGAATTCACCCCTCCACTTT. Translation gives CASSGAAGNSPLHF.

CDR3 sequence: CASSPSGSIDTQYF. The CDR3 DNA is TGTGCCAGCAGCCCTAGCGGGAGTATAGATACGCAGTATTTT. The chain joins TRBV7-6 to TRBJ2-3; 10 nucleotides line up with TRBD2. The CDR3 consists of 14 residues. V gave up 5 bases and J gave up 5 bases; unmatched junction bases: 4. In germline, CDR1 is SGHVS, CDR2 FNYEAQ.

This chain joins TRBV28 and TRBJ2-7, with no clear D. Germline values: CDR1 MDHEN, CDR2 SYDVKM. This CDR3 region has 11 residues. V was shortened by 6 bases and J by 5 bases, with 8 bases between the two germline ends. CDR3 sequence reads: CASRLTHEQYF. DNA of the CDR3: TGTGCCAGCAGGTTAACCCACGAGCAGTACTTC.

The chain's CDR3 is CASSLLRANSNQPQHF. The CDR3 DNA is TGTGCCAGCAGCCTGCTAAGGGCCAATAGCAATCAGCCCCAGCATTTT. V and J are TRBV28 and TRBJ1-5; the D is unclear. CDR3 length: 16 residues. Germline V lookup: CDR1 MDHEN, CDR2 SYDVKM. Between the trimmed V and J ends, which lost 6 bases and 0 bases, there was a span of 15 bases. The whole variable domain, remainder taken from reference TRBV28 and TRBJ1-5, is DVKVTQSSRYLVKRTGEKVFLECVQDMDHENMFWYRQDPGLGLRLIYFSYDVKMKEKGDIPEGYSVSREKKERFSLILESASTNQTSMYLCASSLLRANSNQPQHFGDGTRLSIL.

The V call is TRBV2, the J call TRBJ1-2; unclear D gene. The CDR3 sequence is 13 residues long. Deletions cut 6 bases from V and 4 bases from J, with 12 bases between. CDR1 and CDR2 from the germline V gene are SNHLY and FYNNEI. The CDR3 DNA is TGTGCCAGCAGGGCCAGGTTAGCCTATGGCTACACCTTC. Its translation: CASRARLAYGYTF.

The V gene is TRBV7-2, the J gene TRBJ2-7, with D perhaps matching TRBD1 or TRBD2 (5 bases each). V lost 5 bases and J 4 bases, leaving 9 bases between the germline ends. CDR3 size: 12 residues. Germline V gene sequence: CDR1 SGHTA, CDR2 FQGNSA. The CDR3 sequence is CASSRDQYEQYF. The DNA for the CDR3 is TGTGCCAGCAGCAGGGACCAGTACGAGCAGTACTTC.

V gene TRBV7-9 combines with J gene TRBJ2-3; D remains unclear. Trimming cost V 0 bases and J 3 bases, with 1 base left between them. Germline V gene sequence: CDR1 SEHNR, CDR2 FQNEAQ (reference sequence). CDR3 length equals 12 residues. CDR3 protein: CASSLATDTQYF. The CDR3 DNA follows: TGTGCCAGCAGCTTAGCTACAGATACGCAGTATTTT.

V usage is TRBV11-2 and J usage is TRBJ2-7; 10 nucleotides agree with TRBD2. Losses at the gene ends were 3 bases for V and 5 bases for J; bases not matched to a gene: 13. The CDR3 length is 17 residues. Per the germline V gene, CDR1 is SGHAT and CDR2 is FQNNGV. This CDR3 is CASSFRYPSGRTNEQYF. CDR3 nucleotides: TGTGCCAGCAGCTTTAGGTATCCTAGCGGGAGAACTAACGAGCAGTACTTC.

This sequence joins TRBV5-4 and TRBJ2-5; 10 bases are shared with TRBD2. Germline V gene sequence: CDR1 SGHNT, CDR2 YYREEE (reference sequence). This CDR3 is 17 amino acids long. V was pared by 1 base and J by 5 bases, with 11 bases of the junction left unmatched. The CDR3 here is CASSLWLAGDSPETQYF. The CDR3 DNA reads as TGTGCCAGCAGCTTGTGGCTAGCGGGGGACTCTCCCGAGACCCAGTACTTC.

The chain couples TRBV11-2 to TRBJ2-1; possible D gene TRBD2, 6 bases. The CDR3 sequence is 12 residues long. The germline V gene encodes CDR1 SGHAT and CDR2 FQNNGV. V was cut by 8 bases and J by 9 bases, with 14 bases left in between. CDR3 in DNA: TGTGCCAGCCGTTCGCCCGGGGGTGAGCAGTTCTTC. Protein: CASRSPGGEQFF.

The chain combines TRBV10-1 with TRBJ2-1; D might be TRBD1 or TRBD2, each matching 6 bases. The V gene lost 2 bases and the J gene lost 15 bases, with 20 bases spanning the gap. Germline CDR1 and CDR2: WNHNN and SYGVQD (reference sequence). The CDR3 runs 14 residues. The CDR3 nucleotides read TGCGCCAGCAGTGAGGGGGCAGGGGCGGCGGGACGGTTCTTC. Amino acids: CASSEGAGAAGRFF.

This chain connects TRBV4-2 to TRBJ2-2; D unresolved. CDR1 is LGHNA and CDR2 is YNFKEQ in the germline V gene. Trimming pared 4 bases from V and 5 bases from J, leaving 14 bases between. The CDR3 is 15 amino acids. The CDR3, as DNA: TGTGCCAGCAGCCGCCCCCTCGCAGATACCGGGGAGCTGTTTTTT. Its protein product is CASSRPLADTGELFF.

The gene calls are TRBV25-1 and TRBJ1-4; D remains ambiguous. V was cut by 6 bases and J by 4 bases, with 3 bases left in between. The germline gives CDR1 MGHDK, CDR2 SYGVNS. The CDR3 is 11 amino acids. The CDR3: CASSRNEKLFF. The CDR3 region has the DNA TGTGCCAGCAGCCGTAATGAAAAACTGTTTTTT.

The chain employs TRBV5-1 and TRBJ2-1; possible D gene TRBD2, 5 bases. The CDR3 is 16 residues long. Trimming removed 2 bases from V and 0 bases from J, with 12 bases in between. Germline values: CDR1 SGHRS, CDR2 YFSETQ. This CDR3 reads CASSFGPGSSYNEQFF. CDR3 DNA sequence: TGCGCCAGCAGCTTCGGACCGGGAAGCTCCTACAATGAGCAGTTCTTC.

This sequence joins TRBV9 and TRBJ2-7; TRBD2 matches 7 bases. The germline gives CDR1 SGDLS, CDR2 YYNGEE. CDR3 length equals 15 residues. Unmatched junction bases numbered 8, after V lost 0 bases and J lost 5 bases. The CDR3 is CASSVDSGAFNEQYF. In DNA form, the CDR3 reads TGTGCCAGCAGCGTAGACAGCGGGGCTTTCAACGAGCAGTACTTC.

The chain has TRBV7-3 and TRBJ2-2; 7 bases fit TRBD1. The CDR3 extends over 15 amino acids. The germline CDR1 and CDR2 sequences are SGHTA and FQGTGA. Germline trimming cut 4 bases from V and 4 bases from J; bases unmatched to any gene: 6. The chain's CDR3 is CASSWDSPGTGELFF. The CDR3 nucleotides read TGTGCCAGCAGCTGGGACAGCCCTGGCACCGGGGAGCTGTTTTTT.

This chain joins TRBV11-3 and TRBJ1-2, with a weak D call TRBD1 (5 bases). V shed 5 bases and J shed 9 bases, with 13 bases lying between them. The germline CDR1 and CDR2 sequences are SGHNT and YENEEA. The CDR3 runs 12 residues. The CDR3 here is CASSPGQGRYTF. CDR3 in DNA: TGTGCCAGCAGCCCAGGGCAGGGCCGCTACACCTTC.

This chain links TRBV7-9 with TRBJ2-5; the D gene could be TRBD1 or TRBD2 (6 bases each). Germline CDR1 and CDR2: SEHNR and FQNEAQ (reference sequence). V lost 2 bases, J lost 1 base, and 8 bases lay in between. There are 14 residues in the CDR3. The CDR3 DNA reads as TGTGCCAGCAGCTTAAAGGGGGGCCAAGAGACCCAGTACTTC. Amino acid sequence: CASSLKGGQETQYF.

The chain combines TRBV5-1 with TRBJ2-7; no clear D. The CDR3 totals 15 residues. The V and J ends lost 0 bases and 2 bases respectively, with 12 bases between them. The V gene's germline CDR1 is SGHRS and CDR2 YFSETQ. This chain's CDR3 is CASSLEFIATYEQYF. Here the CDR3 DNA reads TGCGCCAGCAGCTTGGAGTTCATAGCTACCTACGAGCAGTACTTC.

V usage is TRBV5-4 and J usage is TRBJ2-5; possibly TRBD2 for D (5 bases). CDR1 and CDR2 (germline): SGHNT, YYREEE (reference sequence). The CDR3 covers 14 residues. V was trimmed by 3 bases and J by 1 base, leaving 10 bases between them. CDR3 DNA: TGTGCCAGCAGCTCCAAGGCGGGCCAAGAGACCCAGTACTTC. Its translation is CASSSKAGQETQYF.

This chain links TRBV29-1 with TRBJ2-1, with TRBD1 as a possible D gene (5 bases). Germline CDR1 SQVTM, CDR2 ANQGSEA. V was shortened by 3 bases and J by 6 bases, with 18 bases between the two germline ends. The CDR3 contains 15 residues. This CDR3 reads CSVEIRRQSPNEQFF. The CDR3 DNA sequence: TGCAGCGTTGAGATAAGACGACAGTCCCCCAATGAGCAGTTCTTC.

The chain joins TRBV7-6 to TRBJ2-6; D unclear. Trimming left V 5 bases short and J 4 bases short, with 9 bases between. Germline V gene lookup returns CDR1 SGHVS and CDR2 FNYEAQ. The length of the CDR3 is 14 residues. The CDR3 protein is CASSLDTGANVLTF. The CDR3 nucleotides read TGTGCCAGCAGCCTAGATACGGGGGCCAACGTCCTGACTTTC.

The chain has TRBV29-1 and TRBJ2-3; D is uncertain. The ends were cut back, 7 bases at V and 0 bases at J, with 11 bases in the middle. The CDR3 has 13 amino acids. Germline V gives CDR1 SQVTM, CDR2 ANQGSEA. The CDR3 bases are TGCAGCGGGGTGCAGGCTAGCACAGATACGCAGTATTTT. This sequence encodes CSGVQASTDTQYF.

This sequence joins TRBV19 and TRBJ2-5; maybe TRBD2 (5 bases). The CDR3 loop spans 14 amino acids. CDR1 and CDR2 from the germline V gene are LNHDA and SQIVND (reference sequence). Trimming pared 3 bases from V and 4 bases from J, leaving 12 bases between. CDR3 DNA: TGTGCCAGTAGTATCGGGATAGCTACAGAGACCCAGTACTTC. This gives the protein CASSIGIATETQYF.

The chain carries TRBV18 and TRBJ2-3; 10 nucleotides agree with TRBD2. This CDR3 has 17 residues. In germline, CDR1 is KGHSH, CDR2 LQKENI. V dropped 3 bases and J dropped 4; count of bases not matched to a gene: 10. In DNA, the CDR3 is TGTGCCAGCTCACCTTTCCTAGCGGGAGAGTATGCAGATACGCAGTATTTT. The encoded protein is CASSPFLAGEYADTQYF. Full variable domain (rest looked up from reference TRBV18 and TRBJ2-3): NAGVMQNPRHLVRRRGQEARLRCSPMKGHSHVYWYRQLPEEGLKFMVYLQKENIIDESGMPKERFSAEFPKEGPSILRIQQVVRGDSAAYFCASSPFLAGEYADTQYFGPGTRLTVL.

The V and J genes are TRBV7-9 and TRBJ2-3; possibly TRBD1 for D (5 bases). This CDR3 region has 17 residues. The germline CDR1 and CDR2 sequences are SEHNR and FQNEAQ (reference sequence). V dropped 1 base and J dropped 0 bases, with 14 bases sitting between them. CDR3 residues: CASSLEGTGVSTDTQYF. DNA for the CDR3: TGTGCCAGCAGCTTAGAAGGTACAGGCGTAAGCACAGATACGCAGTATTTT.